This record looks at one T cell receptor beta chain sequence and its context. Antigen specificity is unknown. The data originate from a study of somatic mutations in cytotoxic T cells in rheumatoid arthritis. Whole-study results and caveats: The targets (antigens) of the expanded CD8+ clones were not known. A single CD8+ clone exceeded 20% of CD8+ cells in 8 of 65 patients.

Here immunoSEQ multiplex PCR was the method, and the copy in TCRdb shows in-frame clones only, minus some. Of approximately 30,000 clones in the sample, around four fifths were seen once. The specimen sequenced was CD8+ T cells sorted from blood. This clonotype was obtained from an adult with rheumatoid arthritis.

The CDR3 is CASSPGLIQETQYF. In DNA form, the CDR3 reads TGCGCCAGCAGTCCTGGACTAATACAAGAGACCCAGTACTTC. This rearrangement joins TRBV4-1 to TRBJ2-5; D possibly corresponds to TRBD2 (6 bases). With 6 bases removed from V and 2 bases from J, the gap between germline ends came to 13 bases. CDR1 is MGHRA and CDR2 is YSYEKL in the germline V gene. The CDR3 sequence is 14 residues long.